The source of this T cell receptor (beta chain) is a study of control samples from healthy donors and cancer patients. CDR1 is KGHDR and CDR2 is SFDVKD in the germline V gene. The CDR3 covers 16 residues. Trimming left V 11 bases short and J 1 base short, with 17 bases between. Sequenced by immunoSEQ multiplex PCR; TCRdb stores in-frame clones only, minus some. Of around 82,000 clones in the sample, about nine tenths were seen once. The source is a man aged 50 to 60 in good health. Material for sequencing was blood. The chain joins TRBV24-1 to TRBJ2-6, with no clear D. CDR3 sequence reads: CASTGSIWSGANVLTF. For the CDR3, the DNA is TGTGCCAGTACGGGTTCGATTTGGTCTGGGGCCAACGTCCTGACTTTC.